These T cell receptor beta chains were read from a single sample in a study of T cell responses to AZD1222 COVID-19 vaccine. The data were produced by immunoSEQ multiplex PCR, yet TCRdb's version contains in-frame clones alone and is incomplete. This table holds more than 100,000 clones, 85% to 90% found once. The starting material was peripheral blood, obtained on day 0 of AZD1222 vaccination. Every receptor here comes from an adult in good health. Both conserved end residues are part of each CDR3. Each record gives: V gene, clone size, J gene, D gene, CDR3 protein, CDR3 DNA. D genes are given only for firm matches. Not every row has a clone size; where given, it reads once, few, many or a size class.

TRBV19	.	TRBJ1-3	.	CASSMLGRSGNTIYF	TGTGCCAGTAGTATGTTGGGGCGCTCTGGAAACACCATATATTTT
TRBV27	.	TRBJ2-1	TRBD2	CASSSPAGGVRDEQFF	TGTGCCAGCAGTTCTCCAGCGGGGGGTGTTAGGGATGAGCAGTTCTTC
TRBV6-2/TRBV6-3	few	TRBJ2-7	.	CASSSRGEQYF	TGTGCCAGCAGTTCCCGCGGCGAGCAGTACTTC
TRBV6-5	.	TRBJ1-2	.	CASSPGLRYGYTF	TGTGCCAGCAGTCCCGGACTGCGCTATGGCTACACCTTC
TRBV27	.	TRBJ1-5	.	CASSLYSDQPQHF	TGTGCCAGCAGTTTATATTCCGATCAGCCCCAGCATTTT
TRBV30	few	TRBJ1-4	.	CAWSAAGASEKLFF	TGTGCCTGGAGTGCGGCAGGGGCAAGTGAAAAACTGTTTTTT
TRBV7-2	.	TRBJ2-7	.	CASSLVQSSYEQYF	TGTGCCAGCAGCTTAGTACAGAGCTCCTACGAGCAGTACTTC
TRBV11-1	once	TRBJ2-7	.	CASTPEQGQEIHEQYF	TGTGCCAGCACCCCCGAACAGGGTCAGGAGATACACGAGCAGTACTTC
TRBV7-9	few	TRBJ2-7	.	CASKGGATYEQYF	TGTGCCTCCAAAGGGGGTGCGACCTACGAGCAGTACTTC
TRBV18	.	TRBJ1-5	.	CASSPTGNQPQHF	TGTGCCAGCTCACCTACGGGAAACCAGCCCCAGCATTTT
TRBV2	.	TRBJ2-2	.	CASSEGGYYTGELFF	TGTGCCAGCAGTGAGGGCGGCTACTACACCGGGGAGCTGTTTTTT
TRBV19	.	TRBJ1-1	.	CASAVSTEAFF	TGTGCCAGTGCAGTGAGCACTGAAGCTTTCTTT
TRBV7-3	.	TRBJ2-5	.	CASSLSGGETQYF	TGTGCCAGCAGCTTATCAGGGGGGGAGACCCAGTACTTC
TRBV29-1	.	TRBJ2-5	TRBD1	CSVDPGTGGLYQETQYF	TGCAGCGTTGATCCCGGGACAGGGGGATTGTACCAAGAGACCCAGTACTTC